These 27 T cell receptor beta chains originate from one sample sequenced in a study of control samples from healthy donors and cancer patients. Here immunoSEQ multiplex PCR was the method, and the copy in TCRdb shows in-frame clones only, minus some. The sample lists fewer than 130,000 clones; more than 75% were seen once. What was sequenced was PBMCs. The receptors shown here come from a woman aged 55-69 years with lung cancer.

The rearrangement uses TRBV5-1 and TRBJ2-3, with D possibly being TRBD1 (6 bases). The CDR3 contains 14 residues. Germline-derived CDR1 and CDR2 are SGHRS and YFSETQ. V lost 1 base and J 9 bases, leaving 15 bases between the germline ends. The CDR3 nucleotides read TGCGCCAGCAGCTTGTCCCCAGGGGAATGGACGCAGTATTTT. Translation: CASSLSPGEWTQYF.

This chain joins TRBV5-5 and TRBJ1-5, with 7 bases matching TRBD1. Per the germline V gene, CDR1 is SGHKS and CDR2 is YYEKEE (reference sequence). The CDR3 loop spans 17 amino acids. J gave up 2 bases and V 0 bases, and 8 bases lay outside the gene matches. The CDR3 bases are TGTGCCAGCAGCTTGGGACAGGGAGTCGGAGGCAATCAGCCCCAGCATTTT. This codes for CASSLGQGVGGNQPQHF.

The rearrangement links TRBV29-1 to TRBJ1-5, with D possibly being TRBD1 (6 bases). Germline V lookup: CDR1 SQVTM, CDR2 ANQGSEA. V was cut by 4 bases and J by 4 bases, with 14 bases left in between. The CDR3 is 14 residues long. The CDR3 region has the DNA TGCAGCGTTGGGTGGGGGGGCCCTAATCAGCCCCAGCATTTT. Translating gives CSVGWGGPNQPQHF.

V is TRBV2 and J is TRBJ2-7, with a possible D match to TRBD2 (6 bases). Between the trimmed V and J ends, which lost 8 bases and 3 bases, there was a span of 11 bases. The V gene's germline CDR1 is SNHLY and CDR2 FYNNEI. There are 12 residues in the CDR3. The CDR3 spells CASRGTGYEQYF. In nucleotides, the CDR3 is TGTGCCAGCCGCGGGACTGGCTACGAGCAGTACTTC. Full variable domain (missing parts from reference TRBV2 and TRBJ2-7): EPEVTQTPSHQVTQMGQEVILRCVPISNHLYFYWYRQILGQKVEFLVSFYNNEISEKSEIFDDQFSVERPDGSNFTLKIRSTKLEDSAMYFCASRGTGYEQYFGPGTRLTVT.

The chain uses TRBV6-5 and TRBJ1-2, with D possibly matching TRBD1 (6 bases). The CDR3 covers 13 residues. The V gene's germline CDR1 is MNHEY and CDR2 SVGAGI. The germline V and J ends were trimmed by 7 bases and 8 bases, with 17 bases remaining between them. This chain's CDR3 is CASTLGGLGGYTF. CDR3 nucleotide sequence: TGTGCCAGCACCTTAGGGGGATTGGGCGGCTACACCTTC.

This chain joins TRBV7-8 and TRBJ1-2; 7 nucleotides match TRBD1. This CDR3 comprises 15 residues. CDR1 is SGHVS, CDR2 FQNEAQ, per germline. After removal of 3 bases from V and 3 bases from J, the junction contained 7 bases not matched to a gene. Written as DNA, the CDR3 is TGTGCCAGCAGCTTTCGACCCGGGACAGACTATGGCTACACCTTC. It encodes CASSFRPGTDYGYTF.

Written as DNA, the CDR3 is TGTGCCAGCAGCTTCTCTGGCAACAATGAGCAGTTCTTC. It is translated as CASSFSGNNEQFF. The chain employs TRBV5-6 and TRBJ2-1; D is undetermined. Germline CDR1 reads SGHDT; CDR2 reads YYEEEE. The V end lost 2 bases, the J end lost 5 bases, and 8 bases lay between the germline ends. The CDR3 sequence is 13 residues long.

This clone has only one observation. The rearrangement joins TRBV2 to TRBJ2-7; the D is unclear. Trimming shortened V by 3 bases and J by 4 bases, and 13 bases separated the two germline ends. The CDR3 sequence is 14 residues long. The germline V gene encodes CDR1 SNHLY and CDR2 FYNNEI. The CDR3 sequence: CASSDSNVWYEQYF. The DNA of the CDR3 is TGTGCCAGCAGTGATAGCAACGTCTGGTACGAGCAGTACTTC.

This rearrangement joins TRBV6-1 to TRBJ1-6; D unresolved. V shed 3 bases and J shed 6 bases, with 12 bases lying between them. The length of the CDR3 is 15 residues. Germline-derived CDR1 and CDR2 are MNHNS and SASEGT. CDR3 loop: CASSEDLTPNSPLHF. The DNA of the CDR3 is TGTGCCAGCAGTGAGGACCTTACCCCTAATTCACCCCTCCACTTT.

The chain recombines TRBV11-2 with TRBJ1-1; D call uncertain. This CDR3 region has 13 residues. Trimming shortened V by 3 bases and J by 0 bases, and 5 bases separated the two germline ends. Looked up from germline, CDR1 is SGHAT and CDR2 is FQNNGV. CDR3: CASSFNLNTEAFF. DNA of the CDR3: TGTGCCAGCAGCTTCAACTTGAACACTGAAGCTTTCTTT.

The rearrangement uses TRBV19 and TRBJ2-1, with 8 nucleotides matching TRBD2. V lost 4 bases to trimming and J lost 4 bases; unmatched junction nucleotides: 6. The V gene's germline CDR1 is LNHDA and CDR2 SQIVND (reference sequence). This CDR3 region has 15 residues. In DNA form, the CDR3 reads TGTGCCAGTAGTAGAGGGTTAGCGGGGTACAATGAGCAGTTCTTC. Translation: CASSRGLAGYNEQFF.

J is TRBJ1-1 and V is TRBV2, with a tentative D call TRBD1 (5 bases). Germline V gene lookup returns CDR1 SNHLY and CDR2 FYNNEI. With 7 bases removed from V and 0 bases from J, the gap between germline ends came to 12 bases. The CDR3 runs to 14 residues. The CDR3 loop is CASKPQGLNTEAFF. CDR3 DNA sequence: TGTGCCAGCAAGCCTCAGGGTCTGAACACTGAAGCTTTCTTT.

The chain joins TRBV27 to TRBJ2-7; 9 nucleotides line up with TRBD2. Per the germline V gene, CDR1 is MNHEY and CDR2 is SMNVEV (reference sequence). This CDR3 contains 17 residues. The J segment lost 7 bases and the V segment lost 7 bases, leaving 20 bases of the junction unmatched. CDR3 in DNA: TGTGCCAGCAACTCCCGCGGGGGGGGCCTGCCCGCTAGGGAGCAGTACTTC. Amino acids: CASNSRGGGLPAREQYF.

This clone was seen just once. As DNA, the CDR3 is TGCGCCAGCAGCTTAACAGGGGAAGAGACCCAGTACTTC. Amino acids: CASSLTGEETQYF. The chain combines TRBV5-1 with TRBJ2-5, with 7 bases fitting TRBD1. Germline V gene sequence: CDR1 SGHRS, CDR2 YFSETQ. The CDR3 is made up of 13 amino acids. V trimming: 2 bases; J trimming: 3 bases; junction bases outside the gene matches: 1.

The chain joins TRBV27 to TRBJ2-6, with unresolved D. The V gene's germline CDR1 is MNHEY and CDR2 SMNVEV (reference sequence). CDR3 length: 15 residues. V lost 3 bases and J lost 0, with 6 bases in between. The CDR3 sequence: CASSLSLSGANVLTF. The CDR3 DNA is TGTGCCAGCAGTTTGTCCCTCTCTGGGGCCAACGTCCTGACTTTC. Filled out from reference TRBV27 and TRBJ2-6, the complete variable domain reads EAQVTQNPRYLITVTGKKLTVTCSQNMNHEYMSWYRQDPGLGLRQIYYSMNVEVTDKGDVPEGYKVSRKEKRNFPLILESPSPNQTSLYFCASSLSLSGANVLTFGAGSRLTVL.

V is TRBV7-9 and J is TRBJ1-4, with 10 bases aligning to TRBD1. The CDR3 spans 16 residues. Germline trimming cut 5 bases from V and 2 bases from J; bases unmatched to any gene: 5. Germline-derived CDR1 and CDR2 are SEHNR and FQNEAQ (reference sequence). The DNA for the CDR3 is TGTGCCAGCAGCCCTGGACAGGGGGGCACTAATGAAAAACTGTTTTTT. Translating it yields CASSPGQGGTNEKLFF.

The rearrangement joins TRBV4-1 to TRBJ2-7, with 10 bases fitting TRBD2. Germline CDR1 reads MGHRA; CDR2 reads YSYEKL. Trimming at V came to 6 bases and at J to 2 bases, leaving 7 bases not matched to a gene. This CDR3 has 15 amino acids. This chain's CDR3 is CASRPLLAGPYEQYF. The CDR3 region has the DNA TGCGCCAGCAGACCTTTACTAGCGGGACCCTACGAGCAGTACTTC.

In this sample, this clone turned up once. The chain recombines TRBV12-5 with TRBJ2-6; the D is unclear. The CDR3 runs 17 residues. CDR1 is LGHNT, CDR2 FRNRAP, per germline. Trimming pared 5 bases from V and 0 bases from J, leaving 14 bases between. CDR3 in amino acids: CASGETDSFSGANVLTF. The CDR3 DNA follows: TGTGCTAGTGGTGAGACGGATAGCTTCTCTGGGGCCAACGTCCTGACTTTC.

This rearrangement joins TRBV30 to TRBJ1-2; 7 nucleotides agree with TRBD1. Germline assignment: CDR1 GTSNPN and CDR2 SVGIG (reference sequence). This CDR3 contains 14 residues. Germline trimming cut 5 bases from V and 0 bases from J; bases unmatched to any gene: 6. CDR3 amino acids: CAWDRQGTNYGYTF. The DNA of the CDR3 is TGTGCCTGGGATAGACAGGGAACTAACTATGGCTACACCTTC.

The chain carries TRBV5-6 and TRBJ1-1, with TRBD1 identical over 8 bases. Germline CDR1 SGHDT, CDR2 YYEEEE. This CDR3 region has 16 residues. With 4 bases clipped from V and 1 base from J, the junction kept 9 bases outside the gene matches. CDR3 in amino acids: CASSPGWDRSNTEAFF. Written as DNA, the CDR3 is TGTGCCAGCAGCCCCGGGTGGGACAGGTCGAACACTGAAGCTTTCTTT.

The chain employs TRBV2 and TRBJ2-5; no clear D gene. Germline CDR1 SNHLY, CDR2 FYNNEI. V lost 4 bases to trimming and J lost 2 bases, with 17 bases between them. CDR3 size: 16 residues. CDR3: CASSGRLGPIQETQYF. The CDR3 coding sequence is TGTGCCAGCAGTGGTAGGCTAGGACCGATACAAGAGACCCAGTACTTC.

This chain joins TRBV2 and TRBJ2-4; 8 bases are shared with TRBD1. The V segment lost 8 bases and the J segment 0 bases; nucleotides outside the gene matches: 3. Germline CDR1 reads SNHLY; CDR2 reads FYNNEI. The CDR3 is 14 residues long. CDR3 protein: CASGQGLAKNIQYF. As DNA, the CDR3 is TGTGCCAGCGGACAGGGCCTAGCCAAAAACATTCAGTACTTC. Complete variable domain (other parts from reference TRBV2 and TRBJ2-4): EPEVTQTPSHQVTQMGQEVILRCVPISNHLYFYWYRQILGQKVEFLVSFYNNEISEKSEIFDDQFSVERPDGSNFTLKIRSTKLEDSAMYFCASGQGLAKNIQYFGAGTRLSVL.

With regard to this clone: Its ends do not fully match the called genes, so a read error is possible. The chain recombines TRBV7-7 with TRBJ2-1; 10 bases map to TRBD2. Germline V gene data show CDR1 as SSHAT and CDR2 as FNYEAQ (reference sequence). The CDR3 is 15 residues long. This CDR3 reads CASSQREGHYNEQFF. CDR3 DNA sequence: TGTGCTAGCAGCCAGCGGGAGGGCCACTACAATGAGCAGTTCTTC.

This chain uses TRBV5-6 with TRBJ2-2, with 15 bases fitting TRBD2. The V gene end was trimmed by 4 bases and the J gene end by 2 bases; junction bases not matched to a gene: 6. The CDR3 sequence is 18 residues long. Germline V gene lookup returns CDR1 SGHDT and CDR2 YYEEEE. The CDR3 DNA is TGTGCCAGCAGCACGGGACTAGCGGGGGGCAGCAACACCGGGGAGCTGTTTTTT. This sequence encodes CASSTGLAGGSNTGELFF.

The chain recombines TRBV7-6 with TRBJ2-7; tentative D call: TRBD2 (5 bases). Trimming stripped 5 bases from V and 2 bases from J, with 22 bases between. The CDR3 is made up of 17 amino acids. Germline assignment: CDR1 SGHVS and CDR2 FNYEAQ. CDR3 DNA: TGTGCCAGCAGCCCTACGGGTTTTGGCGGGTTCACCTACGAGCAGTACTTC. It yields the protein CASSPTGFGGFTYEQYF. The complete variable domain, with remaining parts taken from reference TRBV7-6 and TRBJ2-7, reads GAGVSQSPRYKVTKRGQDVALRCDPISGHVSLYWYRQALGQGPEFLTYFNYEAQQDKSGLPNDRFSAERPEGSISTLTIQRTEQRDSAMYRCASSPTGFGGFTYEQYFGPGTRLTVT.

V gene TRBV2 combines with J gene TRBJ2-7; D not resolved. This CDR3 has 13 amino acids. Trimming stripped 8 bases from V and 6 bases from J, with 17 bases between. Germline V gene data show CDR1 as SNHLY and CDR2 as FYNNEI. The DNA of the CDR3 is TGTGCCAGCGCTTCAAACGGCCTCGCCGAGCAGTACTTC. It codes for CASASNGLAEQYF.

The chain combines TRBV9 with TRBJ2-2; TRBD2 is a possible D gene (5 bases). V was trimmed by 1 base and J by 4 bases, leaving 8 bases between them. This CDR3 is 14 amino acids long. Germline V gene data show CDR1 as SGDLS and CDR2 as YYNGEE. This chain's CDR3 is CASSVLGSTGELFF. CDR3 coding DNA: TGTGCCAGCAGCGTATTAGGGAGCACCGGGGAGCTGTTTTTT.